The source of this T cell receptor (beta chain) is a study of cytomegalovirus exposure and HLA in healthy donors. Researchers ran the PCR with 60 Vbeta and 13 Jbeta primers. Assay used: immunoSEQ multiplex PCR; TCRdb lists only in-frame clones, some missing. The sample comprises roughly 120,000 clones, more than 70% of which are singletons, and roughly a sixth rests with the top ten. Broader study findings: Sequencing likely caused a cluster of highly shared sequence variants.

In its sample, this clone was seen a few times. The target antigen is unknown. This CDR3 comprises 11 residues. V was clipped by 2 bases and J by 6 bases, with 4 bases between them. CDR1 and CDR2 (germline): SGHTS, YDEGEE. The V call is TRBV5-8, the J call TRBJ2-3; no clear D. This receptor was identified in a man aged 50 to 59 in good health and CMV-seropositive. The sequencing input was PBMCs. CDR3: CASSLSDTQYF. CDR3 DNA sequence: TGTGCCAGCAGCTTATCGGATACGCAGTATTTT. Full variable domain (rest looked up from reference TRBV5-8 and TRBJ2-3): EAGVTQSPTHLIKTRGQQATLRCSPISGHTSVYWYQQALGLGLQFLLWYDEGEERNRGNFPPRFSGRQFPNYSSELNVNALELEDSALYLCASSLSDTQYFGPGTRLTVL.